One and the same sample provided the 27 T cell receptor beta chains below, sequenced in a study of blood T cell repertoires in COVID-19. TCRdb keeps only in-frame clones here, not all; method: immunoSEQ multiplex PCR. In the table there are 20,000 or so clones, more than 90% of which are singletons. Material: peripheral blood. The receptors shown here come from a woman aged 70-85 years with active COVID-19.

This chain uses TRBV18 with TRBJ1-1, with 9 nucleotides matching TRBD1. This CDR3 is 16 amino acids long. V trimming: 2 bases; J trimming: 1 base; junction bases outside the gene matches: 5. CDR1 is KGHSH and CDR2 is LQKENI in the germline V gene. The CDR3 sequence is CASSPDRDRANTEAFF. The CDR3 bases are TGTGCCAGCTCACCAGATAGGGACAGGGCGAACACTGAAGCTTTCTTT.

This chain links TRBV7-9 with TRBJ2-7, with TRBD1 identical over 10 bases. This CDR3 has 14 amino acids. V was pared by 5 bases and J by 4 bases, with 5 bases of the junction left unmatched. Germline-derived CDR1 and CDR2 are SEHNR and FQNEAQ (reference sequence). The CDR3 loop reads CASSLKGQGYEQYF. As DNA, the CDR3 is TGTGCCAGCAGCCTTAAGGGACAGGGGTACGAGCAGTACTTC.

The V call is TRBV12-3 or TRBV12-4, the J call TRBJ2-1; 8 bases are shared with TRBD2. After removal of 7 bases from V and 9 bases from J, the junction contained 8 bases not matched to a gene. The CDR3 is 13 amino acids. The CDR3 nucleotides read TGTGCCAGCAACACGGGACTAGGGACTGAGCAGTTCTTC. Its protein is CASNTGLGTEQFF.

This sequence joins TRBV11-2 and TRBJ2-1; D may be TRBD1 (6 bases). Trimming removed 2 bases from V and 7 bases from J, with 15 bases in between. The CDR3 loop spans 15 amino acids. CDR1 is SGHAT, CDR2 FQNNGV, per germline. The CDR3, as DNA: TGTGCCAGCAGCTTACGGGCCACCCAGGGGAATGAGCAGTTCTTC. This translates into CASSLRATQGNEQFF.

This clone has just a few counts. The J gene is TRBJ2-1, the V gene TRBV5-1; 13 nucleotides align to TRBD2. The CDR3 is 16 amino acids. V lost 0 bases and J lost 8; bases outside the gene matches: 5. Looked up from germline, CDR1 is SGHRS and CDR2 is YFSETQ. The CDR3 reads CASSLGGTSGIDEQFF. The DNA for the CDR3 is TGCGCCAGCAGCTTGGGGGGGACTAGCGGGATAGATGAGCAGTTCTTC.

A single count supports this clone. This chain joins TRBV28 and TRBJ2-7; tentatively, D is TRBD1 (7 bases). The CDR3 is made up of 12 amino acids. The germline V gene encodes CDR1 MDHEN and CDR2 SYDVKM. The V and J ends lost 6 bases and 4 bases respectively, with 10 bases between them. The CDR3 here is CASRTGRYEQYF. CDR3 coding DNA: TGTGCCAGCAGGACAGGGAGGTACGAGCAGTACTTC. Full variable domain (missing parts from reference TRBV28 and TRBJ2-7): DVKVTQSSRYLVKRTGEKVFLECVQDMDHENMFWYRQDPGLGLRLIYFSYDVKMKEKGDIPEGYSVSREKKERFSLILESASTNQTSMYLCASRTGRYEQYFGPGTRLTVT.

This chain uses TRBV10-2 with TRBJ2-7, with D hard to call. Trimming pared 2 bases from V and 3 bases from J, leaving 5 bases between. The CDR3 has 12 residues. The V gene's germline CDR1 is WSHSY and CDR2 SAAADI. CDR3 loop: CASSENSYEQYF. The CDR3 DNA sequence: TGCGCCAGCAGTGAGAACAGCTACGAGCAGTACTTC.

The chain couples TRBV5-1 to TRBJ2-7; 11 nucleotides match TRBD1. The length of the CDR3 is 15 residues. Germline CDR1 and CDR2: SGHRS and YFSETQ. V shed 3 bases and J 5 bases; nucleotides not matched to a gene: 7. The CDR3 DNA is TGCGCCAGCAGCTGGGGGACAGGGGGAGGTGACGAGCAGTACTTC. Protein product: CASSWGTGGGDEQYF. The variable domain in full, completed from reference TRBV5-1 and TRBJ2-7, reads KAGVTQTPRYLIKTRGQQVTLSCSPISGHRSVSWYQQTPGQGLQFLFEYFSETQRNKGNFPGRFSGRQFSNSRSEMNVSTLELGDSALYLCASSWGTGGGDEQYFGPGTRLTVT.

The rearrangement uses TRBV7-2 and TRBJ2-1; 7 positions match TRBD2. The CDR3 is made up of 17 amino acids. The J segment lost 0 bases and the V segment lost 5 bases, leaving 10 bases of the junction unmatched. The V gene's germline CDR1 is SGHTA and CDR2 FQGNSA. As DNA, the CDR3 is TGTGCCAGCAGCCCCACTCTGGCGGGAGCCTCCTACAATGAGCAGTTCTTC. This translates into CASSPTLAGASYNEQFF. Complete variable domain (other parts from reference TRBV7-2 and TRBJ2-1): GAGVSQSPSNKVTEKGKDVELRCDPISGHTALYWYRQSLGQGLEFLIYFQGNSAPDKSGLPSDRFSAERTGGSVSTLTIQRTQQEDSAVYLCASSPTLAGASYNEQFFGPGTRLTVL.

The table lists this clone with a few counts. This chain uses TRBV5-1 with TRBJ1-2; no clear D. Per the germline V gene, CDR1 is SGHRS and CDR2 is YFSETQ. The CDR3 runs 13 residues. V lost 4 bases to trimming and J lost 4 bases, with 11 bases between them. The CDR3 nucleotides are TGCGCCAGCAGCGTGACACCGGCCTATGGCTACACCTTC. Its protein is CASSVTPAYGYTF.

The rearrangement links TRBV11-2 to TRBJ2-5; D uncertain. V was cut by 6 bases and J by 1 base, with 15 bases left in between. The CDR3 runs to 15 residues. Germline V CDR1 and CDR2: SGHAT, FQNNGV. CDR3 sequence (DNA): TGTGCCAGCAGTAACCTACCCGGGTCCCAAGAGACCCAGTACTTC. Amino acid sequence: CASSNLPGSQETQYF.

The chain carries TRBV18 and TRBJ2-7; 12 bases match TRBD2. V lost 5 bases to trimming and J lost 2 bases; unmatched junction nucleotides: 4. The CDR3 sequence is 15 residues long. Germline loops: CDR1 KGHSH, CDR2 LQKENI. CDR3 in amino acids: CASSSRTSGTYEQYF. For the CDR3, the DNA is TGTGCCAGCTCATCAAGGACTAGCGGGACCTACGAGCAGTACTTC.

The rearrangement joins TRBV29-1 to TRBJ1-1; possibly TRBD1 for D (5 bases). Looked up from germline, CDR1 is SQVTM and CDR2 is ANQGSEA. The CDR3 spans 11 residues. V shed 7 bases and J shed 6 bases, with 12 bases lying between them. CDR3 amino acids: CSGGEGAEAFF. Here the CDR3 DNA reads TGCAGCGGGGGGGAGGGCGCTGAAGCTTTCTTT.

The rearrangement links TRBV5-4 to TRBJ2-7, with TRBD1 as a possible D gene (6 bases). Germline CDR1 is SGHNT and CDR2 is YYREEE (reference sequence). V lost 0 bases and J 6 bases, leaving 13 bases between the germline ends. CDR3 length equals 14 residues. The CDR3 bases are TGTGCCAGCAGCTTGGGTTGGGGGCCAGCCGAGCAGTACTTC. Translation: CASSLGWGPAEQYF.

The gene calls are TRBV28 and TRBJ2-7, with D tentatively TRBD1 (6 bases). The V end was cut by 2 bases, the J end by 0 bases, with 8 bases between. The germline gives CDR1 MDHEN, CDR2 SYDVKM. The CDR3 extends over 14 amino acids. CDR3 loop: CASSLGTPSYEQYF. The CDR3 DNA reads TGTGCCAGCAGTTTAGGGACACCCTCCTACGAGCAGTACTTC.

The chain is built from TRBV6-5 and TRBJ1-6; D is perhaps TRBD1 (6 bases). Germline V lookup: CDR1 MNHEY, CDR2 SVGAGI. This CDR3 comprises 15 residues. Trimming pared 6 bases from V and 7 bases from J, leaving 16 bases between. The CDR3 DNA reads as TGTGCCAGCAGATCCCCGGGACACCAAAATTCACCCCTCCACTTT. Translation gives CASRSPGHQNSPLHF.

This rearrangement joins TRBV4-2 to TRBJ2-1; tentative D call: TRBD2 (6 bases). The CDR3 is made up of 15 amino acids. Germline-derived CDR1 and CDR2 are LGHNA and YNFKEQ. Trimming cost V 6 bases and J 0 bases, with 12 bases left between them. This CDR3 reads CASSSTSVSYNEQFF. The CDR3 DNA reads as TGTGCCAGCAGTTCGACTAGTGTCTCCTACAATGAGCAGTTCTTC.

The chain has TRBV6-6 and TRBJ2-7; 8 nucleotides align to TRBD1. CDR1 is MNHNY, CDR2 SVGAGI, per germline (reference sequence). V gave up 5 bases and J gave up 6 bases; unmatched junction bases: 6. This CDR3 spans 13 amino acids. The DNA of the CDR3 is TGTGCCAGCAGTAGCGGACAGGGTGGCGAGCAGTACTTC. As protein: CASSSGQGGEQYF.

The rearrangement joins TRBV7-9 to TRBJ1-1; 9 bases match TRBD1. V gave up 7 bases and J gave up 2 bases; unmatched junction bases: 5. Germline values: CDR1 SEHNR, CDR2 FQNEAQ (reference sequence). This CDR3 is built from 14 residues. CDR3 bases: TGTGCCAGCATCAGAACAGGGGGCAACACTGAAGCTTTCTTT. Translation gives CASIRTGGNTEAFF.

V gene TRBV28 combines with J gene TRBJ1-2, with D unclear. The CDR3 has 12 residues. Germline V gene lookup returns CDR1 MDHEN and CDR2 SYDVKM. V was trimmed by 5 bases and J by 2 bases, leaving 6 bases between them. The CDR3 is CASSPRNYGYTF. DNA for the CDR3: TGTGCCAGCAGTCCTCGGAACTATGGCTACACCTTC.

A remark on this clone: One junction end does not reproduce the germline sequence, and a read error may be involved. The rearrangement links TRBV7-7 to TRBJ2-1; 10 bases fit TRBD1. The CDR3 spans 15 residues. Per the germline V gene, CDR1 is SSHAT and CDR2 is FNYEAQ (reference sequence). CDR3 region: CASSWGQGPYNEQFF. The DNA for the CDR3 is TGTGCTAGCAGCTGGGGACAGGGGCCCTACAATGAGCAGTTCTTC.

V usage is TRBV7-2 and J usage is TRBJ2-7; unclear D gene. The CDR3 runs to 15 residues. V lost 5 bases and J lost 1, with 15 bases in between. In germline, CDR1 is SGHTA, CDR2 FQGNSA. The CDR3 is CASSRLGGGSYEQYF. In DNA form, the CDR3 reads TGTGCCAGCAGCCGGCTTGGCGGTGGGTCCTACGAGCAGTACTTC.

The V and J genes are TRBV19 and TRBJ1-2; the match to TRBD1 covers 9 bases. This CDR3 has 15 amino acids. Germline V gene lookup returns CDR1 LNHDA and CDR2 SQIVND (reference sequence). V trimming: 4 bases; J trimming: 2 bases; junction bases outside the gene matches: 5. CDR3 amino acids: CASSTQGTGNYGYTF. Written as DNA, the CDR3 is TGTGCCAGTAGTACCCAGGGGACAGGGAACTATGGCTACACCTTC.

This sequence joins TRBV6-6 and TRBJ1-2; D not certain. V lost 5 bases and J 6 bases, leaving 19 bases between the germline ends. Germline V gene sequence: CDR1 MNHNY, CDR2 SVGAGI (reference sequence). The CDR3 is 15 amino acids. This chain's CDR3 is CASSIGDFGTDGYTF. CDR3 sequence (DNA): TGTGCCAGCAGTATCGGAGATTTTGGAACGGATGGCTACACCTTC.

The V gene is TRBV5-1, the J gene TRBJ2-2, with TRBD2 identical over 9 bases. The CDR3 is made up of 16 amino acids. V shed 4 bases and J 10 bases; nucleotides not matched to a gene: 14. From germline, CDR1 is SGHRS and CDR2 YFSETQ. DNA for the CDR3: TGCGCCAGCAGCCCGTTCGGGGCTAGCGGGACGAAGGAGCTGTTTTTT. Its translation: CASSPFGASGTKELFF.

The genes are TRBV28 and TRBJ2-5; maybe TRBD2 (6 bases). The CDR3 length is 16 residues. In germline, CDR1 is MDHEN, CDR2 SYDVKM. V was shortened by 5 bases and J by 4 bases, with 20 bases between the two germline ends. This CDR3 reads CASSTVLTGDRETQYF. The CDR3 DNA is TGTGCCAGCAGTACGGTATTAACGGGAGATAGAGAGACCCAGTACTTC.

The V call is TRBV10-3, the J call TRBJ1-6; 8 nucleotides line up with TRBD1. The J segment lost 11 bases and the V segment lost 6 bases, leaving 9 bases of the junction unmatched. CDR1 and CDR2 (germline): ENHRY, SYGVKD. The CDR3 loop spans 14 amino acids. The CDR3 loop is CAIRATGEVAPLHF. CDR3 in DNA: TGTGCCATCAGGGCGACAGGGGAAGTAGCACCCCTCCACTTT.